This T cell receptor (beta chain) was obtained from a study of shared clonotypes between healthy human individuals. In the study overall: A couple of female and a few male donors aged 18 to 49 were enrolled.

Per the original methods: There were no quality scores in the junction-only immunoSEQ sequences, so filtering differed. Here immunoSEQ multiplex PCR was the method, and the copy in TCRdb shows in-frame clones only, minus some. That table gives V, J and clone size, and the DNA gave D and trimming. The table has about 380,000 clones, around 96% seen once. Overall study findings and caveats: Naive CD4 clonotypes were shared across a few donors at around 5.4%.

Comment on this clone: Its target is not known.

The sequence was collected from a man aged 25 to 45 in good health. The sample comprised memory CD8+ T cells sorted from blood. Subset indicated: CD45RO+ cells pooled with CCR7-negative TemRA cells.

Here the CDR3 DNA reads TGTGCCAGCAGTTTATATTCTAACTATGGCTACACCTTC. Its protein product is CASSLYSNYGYTF. The chain joins TRBV28 to TRBJ1-2; D gene ambiguous. V shed 1 base and J shed 0 bases, with 3 bases lying between them. The CDR3 spans 13 residues. CDR1 is MDHEN and CDR2 is SYDVKM in the germline V gene.